This T cell receptor beta chain appears in the sequencing data of a study of shared clonotypes between healthy human individuals. Study outcomes and limitations: Generation probabilities of non-shared clonotypes were lower (relative to those shared by all four donors). Only blood underwent sampling, and tissue repertoires likely differ.

The assay was run at deep level. The protocol was immunoSEQ multiplex PCR, while the TCRdb copy is restricted to in-frame clones and leaves out a portion. Counted here are about 360,000 clones, roughly 80% occurring once; the ten biggest clones make up less than 11%. Note on this clone: The antigen remains unidentified.

From CD4+ cells came CD45RA+ naive and CD45RA-negative memory subsets. This clonotype was obtained from a man younger than 45 in good health. Sequenced input: memory CD4+ T cells sorted from blood. Subset defined: CD45RA-negative fraction.

Written as DNA, the CDR3 is TGTGCCAGCATCGTCCTCCATAACGTGGCGGAGACCCAGTACTTC. This codes for CASIVLHNVAETQYF. The rearrangement joins TRBV5-6 to TRBJ2-5; no clear D gene. Trimming took 6 bases from V and 5 from J, leaving 20 bases between them. In germline, CDR1 is SGHDT, CDR2 YYEEEE. The CDR3 totals 15 residues.